The 5 T cell receptor beta chains below come from one sample, sequenced in a study of neurological immune-mediated disorders. Each CDR3 protein is one row after TCRdb ran MiXCR on the 5' RACE reads. The sample holds around 21,000 distinct CDR3 sequences, approximately 8% seen once. Input material: CD8+ T cells from blood. These receptors originate from a woman aged 30 to 39 with HTLV-1-associated myelopathy (HAM/TSP).

This clonotype is medium-sized (0.01 to 0.1%) by share. The chain combines TRBV5-1 with TRBJ2-3, with 10 nucleotides matching TRBD1. CDR1 is SGHRS and CDR2 is YFSETQ in the germline V gene. The V segment lost 4 bases and the J segment 6 bases; nucleotides outside the gene matches: 5. The CDR3 is 14 amino acids. CDR3 bases: TGCGCCAGCAGCACGGGACAGGGGAGGGATACGCAGTATTTT. Protein sequence: CASSTGQGRDTQYF.

This clonotype was found many times. The chain links TRBV20-1 to TRBJ2-3, with 7 bases lining up with TRBD2. J lost 5 bases, V lost 3 bases, and 8 bases had no gene match. Germline V gene lookup returns CDR1 DFQATT and CDR2 SNEGSKA (reference sequence). This CDR3 region has 14 residues. Written as DNA, the CDR3 is TGCAGTGCTAGGGGCTGGGGGGGTGAAGATACGCAGTATTTT. This translates into CSARGWGGEDTQYF.

This clonotype was seen at least ten times. The chain has TRBV29-1 and TRBJ1-3; no reliable D call. Looked up from germline, CDR1 is SQVTM and CDR2 is ANQGSEA. Trimming pared 7 bases from V and 0 bases from J, leaving 16 bases between. The CDR3 runs 15 residues. The DNA for the CDR3 is TGCAGCGCTGCTCCTACCGGTAGCTCTGGAAACACCATATATTTT. It is translated as CSAAPTGSSGNTIYF.

This clonotype was seen ten or more times. The CDR3 bases are TGTGCCAGCAGTTTAGTGGGTGAAAAACTGTTTTTT. This codes for CASSLVGEKLFF. V usage is TRBV12-3 or TRBV12-4 and J usage is TRBJ1-4; D is unresolved. Between the trimmed V and J ends, which lost 1 base and 7 bases, there was a span of 4 bases. The CDR3 spans 12 residues.

This clonotype was detected many times. The chain links TRBV18 to TRBJ1-1; the D is unclear. The V end lost 8 bases, the J end lost 2 bases, and 15 bases lay between the germline ends. The CDR3 sequence is 14 residues long. CDR1 is KGHSH, CDR2 LQKENI, per germline. In DNA, the CDR3 is TGTGCCAGCACCCCCCCCACCGACAACACTGAAGCTTTCTTT. This translates into CASTPPTDNTEAFF.